This TCR beta chain was obtained from a study of OX40 agonist ivuxolimab in advanced cancers. Study as a whole: An anti-OX40 (CD134) antibody with agonistic activity, ivuxolimab, was administered to patients. One hepatocellular carcinoma and two cutaneous melanoma patients partially responded. Study-level results: Antigen specificity remained undetermined for the expanded peripheral T cells.

For this clone: As yet, its antigen is unknown.

The repertoire was sequenced with immunoSEQ multiplex PCR; TCRdb's copy has only in-frame clones and lacks some. The data show some 79,000 clones, 92% seen once. Patients who had autoimmune disease history or got systemic immunosuppression were left out. The sequence derives from an adult with an advanced solid tumor such as melanoma, head and neck, liver or kidney cancer. The sample here was CD4+ or CD8+ T cells sorted from blood, taken in a trial of the OX40 agonist ivuxolimab.

The CDR3 DNA is TGTGCCAGCAGTTTATGGGGTGAAAACATTCAGTACTTC. Translating it yields CASSLWGENIQYF. J is TRBJ2-4 and V is TRBV27; D is uncertain. The CDR3 runs to 13 residues. Germline V CDR1 and CDR2: MNHEY, SMNVEV (reference sequence). V lost 1 base, J lost 5 bases, and 6 bases lay in between.